What follows is one T cell receptor beta chain and its context. The antigen this receptor binds is unknown. Base qualities are not at hand, and no much larger clone is one base apart. The record originates from a study of OX40 agonist ivuxolimab in advanced cancers. Concerning the study at large: The costimulatory receptor OX40 (CD134) was targeted by ivuxolimab, a fully human IgG2 agonistic monoclonal antibody. The point of sequencing TCRbeta in the periphery was to test whether ivuxolimab changed TCR sequence diversity and drove clonal T-cell expansion. The paper describes the monotherapy dose-escalation part (N of about 47 patients) of the phase I trial of ivuxolimab. Partial responses occurred in three dose-escalation patients, of whom one had hepatocellular carcinoma and two had cutaneous melanoma. Of the 50 or so patients in dose escalation, about 20 had hepatocellular carcinoma, roughly 15 had melanoma, 9 had renal cell carcinoma and 9 had head and neck cancer. A male proportion of roughly 80% and a mean age of about 60 years, ranging from roughly 23 to 90, were recorded for the dose-escalation cohort. Prior anti-PD-1, anti-PD-L1 or anti-CTLA-4 therapy was permitted, and approximately 39% of dose-escalation patients had received checkpoint inhibitors. Intravenous ivuxolimab was administered to patients every 2 weeks at six dose levels: 0.01, 0.1, 0.3, 1.5, 3 and 10 mg/kg. The paper as a whole reports these results and caveats: Low levels of normalized T-cell clonal expansion were also seen in some patients who did not respond. In the 0.1-3.0 mg/kg groups, partial responders were among the patients with the lowest normalized peripheral clonal expansion, particularly in CD8+ T cells. At doses of 0.1 to 3.0 mg/kg, clonal expansion of both CD4+ and CD8+ T cells in blood was seen between baseline and week 6. The antigen specificity of the clonally expanded peripheral T cells was not determined. After ivuxolimab, expanded clones were on average more numerous among CD8+ T cells than among CD4+ T cells.

Patients with autoimmune disease history or receiving systemic immunosuppression were excluded from the trial. Peripheral blood for TCR sequencing was collected from all dose cohorts at baseline, on cycle 4 day 1, and on cycle 7 day 1. Samples came from an open-label, multicenter, first-in-human phase I dose-escalation trial of ivuxolimab. The trial enrolled adults with locally advanced or metastatic head and neck squamous cell, hepatocellular, melanoma or renal cell carcinoma. Before TCR sequencing, CD4+ and CD8+ T cells were separately sorted from peripheral blood. CDR3 length: 15 amino acids, cysteine to phenylalanine. Only the CDR3 region is kept as DNA, spanning 45 bases read in frame from base 1. Via the germline V gene, CDR1 is MNHNS and CDR2 SASEGT. The V and J ends are trimmed by 4 bases and 1 base, leaving 11 bases between them. To sequence the TCRbeta CDR3 region, genomic DNA was isolated from the sorted cells. The immunoSEQ Assay was used for sequencing of TCRbeta CDR3 regions. TCRdb stores this immuneACCESS table with in-frame sequences only. Part of the clones is absent; in the studies checked, under half of the shortfall reflects unresolved V genes, and no reason is known for the rest. The sample has about 48,000 clones on record, 92% of them singletons. Of the sample, around 6.7% falls within the top ten clones.

The sequence links TRBV6-1 to TRBJ1-5, and possibly TRBD1, on 5 matching bases. The source of this sequence is an adult with an advanced solid tumor such as melanoma, head and neck, liver or kidney cancer. Sequencing was performed on CD4+ or CD8+ T cells sorted from blood, taken in a trial of the OX40 agonist ivuxolimab. CDR3 reads: CASSVPGASNQPQHF. The sequenced DNA: TGTGCCAGCAGTGTTCCCGGGGCGAGCAATCAGCCCCAGCATTTT.